This TCR beta chain is from a study of shared clonotypes between healthy human individuals. Naive CD8 cells, CD45RO-negative and positively selected for CCR7, excluded terminally differentiated effector memory CD45RA+ cells. Donors, healthy HIV-negative adults, lacked recent acute infections or vaccinations. Every donor was a Caucasian adult from Nashville, Tennessee. Study-wide points: Only blood samples were collected, and tissue repertoires likely differ.

CDR1 and CDR2 (germline): SQVTM, ANQGSEA. The CDR3 sequence is 13 residues long. V dropped 4 bases and J dropped 8 bases, with 17 bases sitting between them. Concerning this clone itself: Its specificity is unknown.

TCRdb's copy holds only in-frame clones and misses some; the assay was immunoSEQ multiplex PCR. The table has over 2,000,000 clones, around 93% seen once. The TCR originated in a man aged 18 to 30 in good health. Some clones in this sample may be carry-over from other donors' samples. The chain links TRBV29-1 to TRBJ1-2, with D uncertain. What was sequenced was naive CD8+ T cells from PBMCs. Here the CDR3 reads CSVVIRTSEGYTF. In DNA, the CDR3 is TGCAGCGTTGTGATCCGGACCTCCGAAGGCTACACCTTC.